The 12 T cell receptor beta chains below all came from one sample that was sequenced in a study of vaccination and CD4 T cells after COVID-19. Antigen specificity for these receptors is unknown. Documented time point: late sampling 161 to 241 days after vaccination in three convalescent patients. Treatment specified: approximately nine-day PBMC culture with coronavirus spike peptide pools or control peptides (ViraFEST assay). Cultured CD4+ T cell DNA was sequenced using the Oncomine TCR Beta short-read assay. TCRdb reprocessed the PCR reads via MiXCR and lists one record per CDR3 protein. The data contain approximately 18,000 distinct CDR3 sequences, 47% of them singletons. The sequences come from CD4+ T cells from blood, cultured in vitro, collected about 7 months after SARS-CoV-2 vaccination. These TCRs come from a human donor who had recovered from COVID-19.

This clonotype has only a few counts. The chain employs TRBV10-3 and TRBJ1-6, with TRBD1 matching 7 bases. Per the germline V gene, CDR1 is ENHRY and CDR2 is SYGVKD. Trimming removed 10 bases from V and 7 bases from J; junction bases left unmatched: 4. The CDR3 covers 12 residues. The CDR3 is CATGTVNSPLHF. In DNA form, the CDR3 reads TGTGCCACCGGGACAGTAAATTCACCCCTCCACTTT.

This chain joins TRBV7-9 and TRBJ2-1; D is unclear. CDR1 and CDR2 (germline): SEHNR, FQNEAQ (reference sequence). Trimming removed 5 bases from V and 15 bases from J, with 20 bases in between. The CDR3 is made up of 13 amino acids. Written as DNA, the CDR3 is TGTGCCAGCAGCCGTGGCGGCAGACCCGGATGGTTCTTC. The encoded protein is CASSRGGRPGWFF.

This chain uses TRBV27 with TRBJ2-3; a weak D match, TRBD1 (5 bases). Germline lookup yields CDR1 MNHEY and CDR2 SMNVEV (reference sequence). The CDR3 is 16 residues long. Trimming left V 0 bases short and J 2 bases short, with 12 bases between. The CDR3 here is CASSLSGQGSTDTQYF. CDR3 in DNA: TGTGCCAGCAGTTTATCGGGGCAGGGATCCACAGATACGCAGTATTTT.

This chain joins TRBV6-5 and TRBJ1-1, with 9 bases aligning to TRBD1. The CDR3 has 13 amino acids. Trimming took 3 bases from V and 5 from J; bases not matched to a gene: 1. The germline V gene encodes CDR1 MNHEY and CDR2 SVGAGI. The CDR3 nucleotides read TGTGCCAGCAGTTATGACAGGGGGACTGAAGCTTTCTTT. Amino acid sequence: CASSYDRGTEAFF.

The V call is TRBV7-2, the J call TRBJ2-1; the D is unclear. Germline CDR1 and CDR2: SGHTA and FQGNSA. The CDR3 has 14 residues. Trimming took off 1 base at V and 4 bases at J, with 8 bases between the two ends. The CDR3 loop reads CASSLVSLYNEQFF. CDR3 sequence (DNA): TGTGCCAGCAGCTTAGTGAGTCTGTACAATGAGCAGTTCTTC.

J is TRBJ2-3 and V is TRBV20-1; TRBD1 aligns across 7 bases. The CDR3 runs to 14 residues. From germline, CDR1 is DFQATT and CDR2 SNEGSKA (reference sequence). V shed 4 bases, J shed 5 bases, and the junction held 9 bases outside the gene matches. CDR3 sequence (DNA): TGCAGTGCTACACACGACAGGGTCAGAGATACGCAGTATTTT. It is translated as CSATHDRVRDTQYF.

This clonotype turned up a few times. The CDR3 sequence: CASSLDGGREQPQHF. The CDR3 bases are TGTGCCAGCAGCTTAGATGGGGGCAGGGAGCAGCCCCAGCATTTT. The chain employs TRBV7-2 and TRBJ1-5, with TRBD1 as a possible D gene (6 bases). CDR1 and CDR2 from the germline V gene are SGHTA and FQGNSA. The CDR3 extends over 15 amino acids. The V end was cut by 1 base, the J end by 7 bases, with 14 bases between.

The chain is built from TRBV27 and TRBJ1-6, with 8 positions matching TRBD1. CDR3 size: 18 residues. Looked up from germline, CDR1 is MNHEY and CDR2 is SMNVEV (reference sequence). J lost 10 bases, V lost 5 bases, and 19 bases had no gene match. CDR3 sequence (DNA): TGTGCCAGCAGTCTACGGACAGGGAGGCTGGACAGAGGGTCACCCCTCCACTTT. Its translation: CASSLRTGRLDRGSPLHF.

The chain uses TRBV6-5 and TRBJ1-1; D gene uncertain. The V end was cut by 2 bases, the J end by 3 bases, with 13 bases between. Per germline, CDR1 MNHEY and CDR2 SVGAGI. This CDR3 contains 15 residues. The CDR3 loop reads CASSYDLGGYTEAFF. CDR3 in DNA: TGTGCCAGCAGTTACGACTTGGGAGGGTACACTGAAGCTTTCTTT.

V usage is TRBV7-2 and J usage is TRBJ2-7; D is possibly TRBD1 (5 bases). The CDR3 has 14 amino acids. V gave up 4 bases and J gave up 5 bases, with 15 bases separating them. CDR1 and CDR2 from the germline V gene are SGHTA and FQGNSA. The DNA of the CDR3 is TGTGCCAGCAGCTCTGCAGGGAATTCCCACGAGCAGTACTTC. Protein product: CASSSAGNSHEQYF.

DNA of the CDR3: TGCAGTGCTAGAGATCTTCGGACTAGCGGGAGCTATGAGCAGTTCTTC. Encoded protein: CSARDLRTSGSYEQFF. The J gene is TRBJ2-1, the V gene TRBV20-1, with TRBD2 matching over 13 bases. Trimming took 0 bases from V and 8 from J; bases not matched to a gene: 7. Germline V lookup: CDR1 DFQATT, CDR2 SNEGSKA (reference sequence). This CDR3 has 16 residues.

This clonotype turned up a few times. CDR3 loop: CSARTGGFETQYF. In nucleotides, the CDR3 is TGCAGTGCCCGGACAGGGGGCTTTGAGACCCAGTACTTC. This sequence joins TRBV20-1 and TRBJ2-5, with TRBD1 matching 11 bases. The CDR3 spans 13 residues. From germline, CDR1 is DFQATT and CDR2 SNEGSKA (reference sequence). Unmatched junction bases numbered 5, after V lost 6 bases and J lost 5 bases.